This TCR beta chain came from a study of blood T cells in healthy people across ages. Primed by a sample-barcoded 5' primer and a J-beta primer mix, a second PCR proceeded for about 7 to 11 cycles. Every molecule of cDNA carried a tag from a template-switch adaptor with 12 random nucleotides. From the 5' RACE reads, TCRdb called clonotypes with MiXCR, one entry per CDR3 protein. Among about 800,000 distinct CDR3 sequences listed, 25% were seen once. Trimming stripped 3 bases from V and 2 bases from J, with 9 bases between. The CDR3 spans 14 residues. Per the germline V gene, CDR1 is SNHLY and CDR2 is FYNNEI. These same data were also listed under a study on T cells of mothers and their children. That paper notes: At around 1.5 ug per 15 ul, all of the extracted RNA went into cDNA synthesis. For each mother, over 9 million TCR beta CDR3 reads were obtained, and for each child, 2.5 million to 3 million.

The source material was blood. The rearrangement joins TRBV2 to TRBJ2-3, with unresolved D. This sequence was found in a boy younger than 18 in good health. CDR3 sequence (DNA): TGTGCCAGCAGTGAGCGGCTTTTCACAGATACGCAGTATTTT. Its protein product is CASSERLFTDTQYF.